This TCR beta chain was identified in a study of immune heterogeneity within non-small cell lung tumors. Study in general: Among the tumors, 4 were squamous cell carcinomas, approximately 10 were non-squamous carcinomas and 1 was not otherwise specified.

A few counts support this clonotype. With 32 V and 13 J primers, multiplex PCR amplified the TCR beta CDR3. TCRdb used MiXCR to reprocess the multiplex PCR reads, holding one entry per CDR3 protein. The data show approximately 7,200 distinct CDR3 sequences, 22% seen once. The CDR3 runs to 15 residues. Germline lookup yields CDR1 SGHTA and CDR2 FQGTGA. Deletions cut 5 bases from V and 4 bases from J, with 16 bases between. TCRs were amplified from about 560 ng gDNA of bulk tumor per sample. Biopsies that were spaced far apart were taken, several per primary tumor, during surgery. Patients underwent curative surgery for untreated, newly diagnosed non-small cell lung cancer. Having surgery with curative intent, the donors were patients newly diagnosed with non-small cell lung cancer.

The sample taken for sequencing was lung tumor tissue. The clonotype originates from a man aged 55 to 70 with non-small cell lung cancer. The rearrangement joins TRBV7-3 to TRBJ2-3, with D perhaps matching TRBD1 (5 bases). CDR3 loop: CASSPQGPGADTQYF. CDR3 nucleotide sequence: TGTGCCAGCAGCCCCCAGGGCCCTGGGGCAGATACGCAGTATTTT. The whole variable domain, remainder taken from reference TRBV7-3 and TRBJ2-3, is GAGVSQTPSNKVTEKGKYVELRCDPISGHTALYWYRQSLGQGPEFLIYFQGTGAADDSGLPNDRFFAVRPEGSVSTLKIQRTERGDSAVYLCASSPQGPGADTQYFGPGTRLTVL.